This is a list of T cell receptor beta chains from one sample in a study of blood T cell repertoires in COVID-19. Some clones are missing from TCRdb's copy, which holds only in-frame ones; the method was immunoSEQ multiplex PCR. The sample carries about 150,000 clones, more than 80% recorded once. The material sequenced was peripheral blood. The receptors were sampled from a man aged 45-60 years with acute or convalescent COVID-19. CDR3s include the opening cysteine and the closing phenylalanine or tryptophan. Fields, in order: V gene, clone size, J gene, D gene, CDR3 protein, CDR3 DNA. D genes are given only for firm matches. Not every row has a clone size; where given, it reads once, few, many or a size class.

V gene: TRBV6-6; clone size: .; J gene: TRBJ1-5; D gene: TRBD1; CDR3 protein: CASSVQGPGGAQHF; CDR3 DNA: TGTGCCAGCAGCGTACAGGGGCCAGGAGGGGCCCAGCATTTT
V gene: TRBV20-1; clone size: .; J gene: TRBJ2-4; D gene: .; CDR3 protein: CSASRGKLAKNIQYF; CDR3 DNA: TGCAGTGCTAGTCGAGGAAAACTAGCCAAAAACATTCAGTACTTC
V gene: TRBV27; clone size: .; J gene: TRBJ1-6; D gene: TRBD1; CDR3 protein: CASSPTGLNSPLHF; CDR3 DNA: TGTGCCAGCAGTCCGACAGGGCTGAATTCACCCCTCCACTTT
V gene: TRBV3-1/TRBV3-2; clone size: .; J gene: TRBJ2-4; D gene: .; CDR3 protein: CASSQDLHRNIQYF; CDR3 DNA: TGTGCCAGCAGCCAAGATCTTCACAGAAACATTCAGTACTTC
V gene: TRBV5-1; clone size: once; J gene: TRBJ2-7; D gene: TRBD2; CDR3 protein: CASSLNVAGGPYEQYF; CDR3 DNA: TGCGCCAGCAGCTTGAATGTAGCGGGAGGGCCGTACGAGCAGTACTTC
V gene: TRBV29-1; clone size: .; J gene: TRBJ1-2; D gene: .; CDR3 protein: CSVDRGYGYTF; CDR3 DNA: TGCAGCGTTGATAGAGGCTATGGCTACACCTTC
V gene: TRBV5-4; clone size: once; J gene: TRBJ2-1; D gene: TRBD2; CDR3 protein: CASREREGSYNEQFF; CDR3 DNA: TGTGCCAGCAGAGAGCGGGAGGGATCCTACAATGAGCAGTTCTTC
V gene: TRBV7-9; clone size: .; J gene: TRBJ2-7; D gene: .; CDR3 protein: CASSLVEGLTYEQYF; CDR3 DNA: TGTGCCAGCAGCTTAGTAGAGGGATTAACCTACGAGCAGTACTTC
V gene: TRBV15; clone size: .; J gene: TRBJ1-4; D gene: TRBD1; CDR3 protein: CATSRDWGTGAGKLFF; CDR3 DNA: TGTGCCACCAGCAGAGATTGGGGGACAGGGGCGGGAAAACTGTTTTTT
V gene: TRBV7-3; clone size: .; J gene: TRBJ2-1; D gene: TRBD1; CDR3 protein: CASSQRVDIKGANEQFF; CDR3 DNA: TGTGCCAGCAGCCAACGGGTGGACATTAAGGGGGCCAATGAGCAGTTCTTC
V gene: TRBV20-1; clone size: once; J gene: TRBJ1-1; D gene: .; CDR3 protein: CSASEGGQIGTEAFF; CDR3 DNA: TGCAGTGCTAGTGAAGGAGGGCAGATAGGCACTGAAGCTTTCTTT
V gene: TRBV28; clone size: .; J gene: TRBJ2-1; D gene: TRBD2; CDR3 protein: CAIKTSGDHNEQFF; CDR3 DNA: TGTGCCATCAAAACTAGCGGAGACCACAATGAGCAGTTCTTC
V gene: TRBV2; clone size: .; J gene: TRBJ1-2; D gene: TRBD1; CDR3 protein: CASSEQGANYGYTF; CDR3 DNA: TGTGCCAGCAGTGAGCAGGGGGCGAACTATGGCTACACCTTC
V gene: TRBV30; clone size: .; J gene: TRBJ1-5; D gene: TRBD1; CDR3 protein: CAWSVQGVLNQPQHF; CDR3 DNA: TGTGCCTGGAGTGTACAGGGGGTGTTAAATCAGCCCCAGCATTTT
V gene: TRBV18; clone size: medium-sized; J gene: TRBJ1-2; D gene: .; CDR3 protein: CASSLTANYGYTF; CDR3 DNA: TGTGCCAGCTCACTCACAGCTAACTATGGCTACACCTTC
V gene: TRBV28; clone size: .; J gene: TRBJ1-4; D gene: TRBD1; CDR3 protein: CASTSAGQGVPEKLFF; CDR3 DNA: TGTGCCAGCACCTCCGCGGGGCAGGGGGTCCCAGAAAAACTGTTTTTT